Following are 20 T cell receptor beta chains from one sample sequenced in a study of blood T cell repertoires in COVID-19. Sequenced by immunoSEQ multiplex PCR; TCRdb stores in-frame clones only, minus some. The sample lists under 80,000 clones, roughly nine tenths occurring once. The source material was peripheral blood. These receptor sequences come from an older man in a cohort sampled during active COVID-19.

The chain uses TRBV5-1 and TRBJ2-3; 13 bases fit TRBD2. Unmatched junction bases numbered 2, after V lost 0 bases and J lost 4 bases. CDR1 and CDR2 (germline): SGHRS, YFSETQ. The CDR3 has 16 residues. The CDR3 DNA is TGCGCCAGCAGCTTGGGACTAGCGGGGGGCGCAGATACGCAGTATTTT. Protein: CASSLGLAGGADTQYF.

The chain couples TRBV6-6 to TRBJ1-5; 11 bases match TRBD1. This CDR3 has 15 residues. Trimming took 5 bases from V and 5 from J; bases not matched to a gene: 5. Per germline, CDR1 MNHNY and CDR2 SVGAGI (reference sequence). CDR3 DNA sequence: TGTGCCAGCAGTACGGGACAGGGGGTGCATCAGCCCCAGCATTTT. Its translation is CASSTGQGVHQPQHF.

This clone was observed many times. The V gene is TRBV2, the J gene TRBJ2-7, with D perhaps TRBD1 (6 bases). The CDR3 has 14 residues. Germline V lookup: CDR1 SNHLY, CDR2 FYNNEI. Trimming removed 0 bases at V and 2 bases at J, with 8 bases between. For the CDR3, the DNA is TGTGCCAGCAGTGAAGCGGGGGCCACCTACGAGCAGTACGTC. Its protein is CASSEAGATYEQYV.

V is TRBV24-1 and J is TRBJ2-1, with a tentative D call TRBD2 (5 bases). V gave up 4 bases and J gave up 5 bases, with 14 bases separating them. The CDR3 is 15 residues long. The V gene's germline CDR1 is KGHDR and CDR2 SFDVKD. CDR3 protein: CATSDPGKANNEQFF. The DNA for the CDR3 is TGTGCCACCAGTGACCCCGGGAAGGCTAACAATGAGCAGTTCTTC.

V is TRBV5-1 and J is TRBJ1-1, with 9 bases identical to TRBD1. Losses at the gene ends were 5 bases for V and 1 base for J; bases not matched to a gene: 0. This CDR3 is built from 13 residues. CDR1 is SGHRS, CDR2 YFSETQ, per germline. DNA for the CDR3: TGCGCCAGCAGGGACAGGGGGAACACTGAAGCTTTCTTT. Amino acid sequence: CASRDRGNTEAFF.

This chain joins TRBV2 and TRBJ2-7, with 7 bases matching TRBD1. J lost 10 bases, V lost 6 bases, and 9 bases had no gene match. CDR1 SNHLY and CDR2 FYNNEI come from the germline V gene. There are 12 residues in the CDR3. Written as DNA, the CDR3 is TGTGCCAGCAGATTCACAGGGGAACCTCAGTACTTC. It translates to CASRFTGEPQYF.

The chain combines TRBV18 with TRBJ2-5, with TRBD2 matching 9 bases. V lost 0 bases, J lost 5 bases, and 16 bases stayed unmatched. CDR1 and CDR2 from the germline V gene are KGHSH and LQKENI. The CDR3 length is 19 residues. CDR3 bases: TGTGCCAGCTCACCACCGGCAAGCGGGGGGTTAAAAGAGCCGGAGACCCAGTACTTC. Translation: CASSPPASGGLKEPETQYF.

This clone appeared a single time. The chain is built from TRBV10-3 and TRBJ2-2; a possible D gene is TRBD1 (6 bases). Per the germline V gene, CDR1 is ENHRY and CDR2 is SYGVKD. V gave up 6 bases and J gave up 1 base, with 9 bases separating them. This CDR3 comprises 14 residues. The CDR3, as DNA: TGTGCCATCAGAACGGACAGGAACACCGGGGAGCTGTTTTTT. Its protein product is CAIRTDRNTGELFF.

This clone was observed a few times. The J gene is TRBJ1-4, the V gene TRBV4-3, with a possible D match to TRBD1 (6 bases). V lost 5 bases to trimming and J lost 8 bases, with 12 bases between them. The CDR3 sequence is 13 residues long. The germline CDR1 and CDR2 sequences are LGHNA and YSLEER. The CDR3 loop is CASSAQGGEKLFF. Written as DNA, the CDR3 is TGCGCCAGCAGCGCACAGGGTGGGGAAAAACTGTTTTTT.

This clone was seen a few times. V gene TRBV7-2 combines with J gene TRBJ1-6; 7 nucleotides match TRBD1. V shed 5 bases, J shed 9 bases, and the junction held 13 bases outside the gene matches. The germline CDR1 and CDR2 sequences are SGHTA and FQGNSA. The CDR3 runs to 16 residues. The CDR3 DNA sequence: TGTGCCAGCAGCGTTGACAGGGCAGGTATAGGTTCACCCCTCCACTTT. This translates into CASSVDRAGIGSPLHF.

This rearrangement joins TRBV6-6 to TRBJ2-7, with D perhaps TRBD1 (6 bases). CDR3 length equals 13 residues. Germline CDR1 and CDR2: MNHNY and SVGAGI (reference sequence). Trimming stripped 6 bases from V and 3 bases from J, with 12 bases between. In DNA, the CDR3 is TGTGCCAGCAGGGGGGACAAACGCTACGAGCAGTACGTC. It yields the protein CASRGDKRYEQYV.

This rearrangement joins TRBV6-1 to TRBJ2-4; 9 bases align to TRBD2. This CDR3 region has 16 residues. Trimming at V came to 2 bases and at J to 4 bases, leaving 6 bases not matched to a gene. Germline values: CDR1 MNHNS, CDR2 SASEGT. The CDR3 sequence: CASSEWDSGGKNIQYF. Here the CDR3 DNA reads TGTGCCAGCAGTGAATGGGATAGCGGGGGTAAAAACATTCAGTACTTC.

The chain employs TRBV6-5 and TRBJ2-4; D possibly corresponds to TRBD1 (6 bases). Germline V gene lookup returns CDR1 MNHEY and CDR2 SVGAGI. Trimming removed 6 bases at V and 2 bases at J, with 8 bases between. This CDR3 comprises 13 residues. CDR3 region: CASRQGTKNIQYF. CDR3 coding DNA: TGTGCCAGCAGACAGGGAACCAAAAACATTCAGTACTTC.

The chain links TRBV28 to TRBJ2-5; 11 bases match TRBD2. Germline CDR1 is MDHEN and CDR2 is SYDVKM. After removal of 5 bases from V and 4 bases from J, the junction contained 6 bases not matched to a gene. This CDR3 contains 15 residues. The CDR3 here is CASSPIAGGAETQYF. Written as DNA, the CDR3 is TGTGCCAGCAGTCCCATAGCGGGGGGGGCAGAGACCCAGTACTTC.

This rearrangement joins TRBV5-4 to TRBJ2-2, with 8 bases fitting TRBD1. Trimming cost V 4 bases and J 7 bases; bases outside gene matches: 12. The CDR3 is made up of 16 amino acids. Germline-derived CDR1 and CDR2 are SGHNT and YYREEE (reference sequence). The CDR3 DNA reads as TGTGCCAGCAGCCCCTTGGCAGGGGGCGCATTCGGGGAGCTGTTTTTT. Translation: CASSPLAGGAFGELFF.

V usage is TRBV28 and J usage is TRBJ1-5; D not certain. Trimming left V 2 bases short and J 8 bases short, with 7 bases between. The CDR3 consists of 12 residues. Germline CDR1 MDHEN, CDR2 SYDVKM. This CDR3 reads CASSLPREPQHF. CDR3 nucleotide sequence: TGTGCCAGCAGTTTACCCCGTGAGCCCCAGCATTTT.

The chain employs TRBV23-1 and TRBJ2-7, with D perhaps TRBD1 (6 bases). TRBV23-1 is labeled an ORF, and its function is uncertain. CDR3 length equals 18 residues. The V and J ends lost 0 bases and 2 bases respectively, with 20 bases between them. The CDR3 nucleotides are TGCGCCAGCAGTCAATCGAGGGGGTCCGACGAATATCCCTACGAGCAGTACGTC. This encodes CASSQSRGSDEYPYEQYV.

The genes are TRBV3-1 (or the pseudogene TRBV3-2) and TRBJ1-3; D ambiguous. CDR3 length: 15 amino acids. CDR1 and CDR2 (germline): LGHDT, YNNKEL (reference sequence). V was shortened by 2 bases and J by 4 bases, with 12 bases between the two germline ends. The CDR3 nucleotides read TGTGCCAGCAGCCAAAAGCGAGGAGCAGGAAACACCATATATTTT. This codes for CASSQKRGAGNTIYF.

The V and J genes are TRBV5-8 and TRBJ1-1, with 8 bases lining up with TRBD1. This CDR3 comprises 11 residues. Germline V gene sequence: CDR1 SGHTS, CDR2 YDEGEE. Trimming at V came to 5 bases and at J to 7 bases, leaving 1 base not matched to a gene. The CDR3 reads CASRQGGEAFF. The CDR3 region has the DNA TGTGCCAGCAGACAGGGGGGTGAAGCTTTCTTT. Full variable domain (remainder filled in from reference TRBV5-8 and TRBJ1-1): EAGVTQSPTHLIKTRGQQATLRCSPISGHTSVYWYQQALGLGLQFLLWYDEGEERNRGNFPPRFSGRQFPNYSSELNVNALELEDSALYLCASRQGGEAFFGQGTRLTVV.

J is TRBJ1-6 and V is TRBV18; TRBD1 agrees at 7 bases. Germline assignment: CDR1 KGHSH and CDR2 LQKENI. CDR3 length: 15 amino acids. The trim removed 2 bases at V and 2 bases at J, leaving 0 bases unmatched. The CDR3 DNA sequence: TGTGCCAGCTCACCAGACAGGGCCTATAATTCACCCCTCCACTTT. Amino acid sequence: CASSPDRAYNSPLHF.